This section outlines one T cell receptor (beta chain) sequence together with its context. Its specificity is not known. H&E slides confirmed each diagnosis, reviewed by two pathologists independently. The entry originates in a study of immune evolution from preneoplasia to lung adenocarcinoma. The study, taken as a whole, reports: Later-stage lesions appeared to have more T cells, more diversity, less clonality. Highest clonality occurred in KRAS-mutant, not EGFR-mutant or double wild-type, nodules. Top clone frequencies peaked in normal lung, apparently declining through invasive adenocarcinoma.

Profiling relied on immunoSEQ multiplex PCR, and the TCRdb table lists in-frame clones only, not all of them. Of 7,500 to 9,000 clones in the sample, around 81% are singletons; the top ten hold around 8.4%. Trimming left V 4 bases short and J 3 bases short, with 9 bases between. This CDR3 region has 13 residues. Looked up from germline, CDR1 is GTSNPN and CDR2 is SVGIG (reference sequence). The source of this sequence is a person in their fifties or sixties with lung adenocarcinoma. The chain combines TRBV30 with TRBJ1-4; a possible D gene is TRBD1 (6 bases). Sequenced: FFPE invasive lung adenocarcinoma tissue. CDR3 protein: CAWNGQPNEKLFF. The CDR3 DNA is TGTGCCTGGAATGGACAGCCTAATGAAAAACTGTTTTTT.